This TCR beta chain was captured by sequencing in a study of identical twins. Regarding the study as a whole: The authors drew conclusions from cross-sectional statistical analysis rather than following the same donors.

This CDR3 comprises 12 residues. Germline V gives CDR1 DFQATT, CDR2 SNEGSKA (reference sequence). V was pared by 7 bases and J by 1 base, with 8 bases between. Unique molecular identifiers were present on the cDNA, and a universal primer site came from template switching. TCRdb itself ran the 5' RACE reads through MiXCR, one entry per CDR3 protein. In the table there are 550,000 to 700,000 distinct CDR3 sequences, about 20% of which are singletons. There are a few counts of this clonotype. What it binds is unknown. The sample also formed part of further work on T cells expressing NK-cell markers. That source adds: HCMV serostatus: seven of eight sequenced donors positive, one negative. Expanded NKG2C+ T cell clones had unclear HCMV specificity.

The source material was PBMCs. The chain links TRBV20-1 to TRBJ2-1; a possible D gene is TRBD1 (6 bases). This receptor was obtained from a woman between 18 and 30 years old in good health. The DNA of the CDR3 is TGCAGTGTAGACAGGTCCTACAATGAGCAGTTCTTC. Amino acids: CSVDRSYNEQFF.